This T cell receptor beta chain emerged from a study of OX40 agonist ivuxolimab in advanced cancers. General study results and limits: Mean expanded clone counts were higher in CD8+ than CD4+ T cells.

This CDR3 spans 14 amino acids. V was cut by 4 bases and J by 1 base, with 10 bases left in between. In germline, CDR1 is KGHSH, CDR2 LQKENI. The protocol was immunoSEQ multiplex PCR, while the TCRdb copy is restricted to in-frame clones and leaves out a portion. The sample holds about 64,000 clones; approximately 84% are singletons and the top ten take approximately 2.9%. No patient had autoimmune disease or received systemic immunosuppression. This clone was counted only a few times. What it binds is not known. The TCR was taken from an adult with an advanced solid tumor such as melanoma, head and neck, liver or kidney cancer. This chain connects TRBV18 to TRBJ1-1; D remains unclear. The specimen comprised CD4+ or CD8+ T cells sorted from blood, sampled in a trial of the OX40 agonist ivuxolimab. CDR3 in DNA: TGTGCCAGCTCACGAGGCCAGGAGAACACTGAAGCTTTCTTT. It is translated as CASSRGQENTEAFF.